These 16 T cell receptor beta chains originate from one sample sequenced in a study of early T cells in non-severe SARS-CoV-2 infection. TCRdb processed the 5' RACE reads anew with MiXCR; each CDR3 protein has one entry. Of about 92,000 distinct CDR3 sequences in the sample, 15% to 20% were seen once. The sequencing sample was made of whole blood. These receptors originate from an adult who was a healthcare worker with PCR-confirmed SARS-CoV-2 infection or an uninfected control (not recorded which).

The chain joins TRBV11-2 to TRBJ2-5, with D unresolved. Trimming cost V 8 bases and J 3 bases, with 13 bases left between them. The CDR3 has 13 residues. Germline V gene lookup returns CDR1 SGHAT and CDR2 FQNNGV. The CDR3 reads CASGQRLKETQYF. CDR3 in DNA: TGTGCCAGCGGGCAGCGCTTGAAAGAGACCCAGTACTTC.

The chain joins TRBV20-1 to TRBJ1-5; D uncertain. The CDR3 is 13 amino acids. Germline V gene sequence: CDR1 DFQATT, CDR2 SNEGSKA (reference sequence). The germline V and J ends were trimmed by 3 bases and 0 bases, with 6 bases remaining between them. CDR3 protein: CSARGFSNQPQHF. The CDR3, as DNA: TGCAGTGCTAGGGGCTTTAGCAATCAGCCCCAGCATTTT.

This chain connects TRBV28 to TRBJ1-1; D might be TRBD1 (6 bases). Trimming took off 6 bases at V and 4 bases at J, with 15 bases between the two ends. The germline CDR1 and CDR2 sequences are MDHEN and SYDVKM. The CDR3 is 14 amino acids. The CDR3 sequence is CASSHPRGSTEAFF. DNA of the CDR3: TGTGCCAGCAGCCACCCCAGGGGAAGCACTGAAGCTTTCTTT.

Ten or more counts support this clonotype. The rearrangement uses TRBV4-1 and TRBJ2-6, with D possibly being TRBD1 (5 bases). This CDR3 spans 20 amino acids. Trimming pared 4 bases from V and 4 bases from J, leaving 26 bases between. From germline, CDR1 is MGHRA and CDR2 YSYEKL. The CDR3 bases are TGCGCCAGCAGCCCCCCCAGGGCTCGGGCGTATACCCCCGGGGCCAACGTCCTGACTTTC. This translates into CASSPPRARAYTPGANVLTF.

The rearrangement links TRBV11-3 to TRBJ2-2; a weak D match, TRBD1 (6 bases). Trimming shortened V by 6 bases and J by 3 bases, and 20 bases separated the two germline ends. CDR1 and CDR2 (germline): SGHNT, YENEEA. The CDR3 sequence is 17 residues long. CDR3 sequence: CASSHPPGAGDTGELFF. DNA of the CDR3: TGTGCCAGCAGTCATCCTCCCGGGGCAGGGGACACCGGGGAGCTGTTTTTT.

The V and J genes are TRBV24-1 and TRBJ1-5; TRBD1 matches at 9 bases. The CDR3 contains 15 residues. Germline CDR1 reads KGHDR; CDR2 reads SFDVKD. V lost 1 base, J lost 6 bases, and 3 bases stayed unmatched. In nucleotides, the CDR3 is TGTGCCACCAGTGATTTCGAGACAGGGGGTCAGCCCCAGCATTTT. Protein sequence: CATSDFETGGQPQHF.

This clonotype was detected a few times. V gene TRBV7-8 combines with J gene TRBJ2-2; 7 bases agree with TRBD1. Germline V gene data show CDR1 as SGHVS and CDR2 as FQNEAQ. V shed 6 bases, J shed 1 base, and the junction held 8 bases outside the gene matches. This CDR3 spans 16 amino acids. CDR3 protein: CASRAFRTGNTGELFF. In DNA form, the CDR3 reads TGTGCCAGCAGGGCCTTTCGGACAGGGAACACCGGGGAGCTGTTTTTT.

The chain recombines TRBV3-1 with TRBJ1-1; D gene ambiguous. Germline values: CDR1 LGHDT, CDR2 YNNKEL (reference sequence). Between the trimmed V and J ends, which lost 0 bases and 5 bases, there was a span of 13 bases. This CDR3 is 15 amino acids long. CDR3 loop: CASSQDGDFGTEAFF. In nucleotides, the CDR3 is TGTGCCAGCAGCCAAGACGGAGATTTTGGGACTGAAGCTTTCTTT.

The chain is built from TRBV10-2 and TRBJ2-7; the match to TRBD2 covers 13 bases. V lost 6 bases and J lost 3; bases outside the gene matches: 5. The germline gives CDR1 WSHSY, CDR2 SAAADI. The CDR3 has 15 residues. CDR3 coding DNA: TGCGCCAGCAGGGGGACTAGCGGGATCCACTACGAGCAGTACTTC. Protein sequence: CASRGTSGIHYEQYF.

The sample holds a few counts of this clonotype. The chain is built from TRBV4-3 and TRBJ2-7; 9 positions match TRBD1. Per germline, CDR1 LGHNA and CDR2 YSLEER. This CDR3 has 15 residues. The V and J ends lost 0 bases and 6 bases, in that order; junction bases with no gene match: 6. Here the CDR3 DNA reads TGCGCCAGCAGCCAAGATGCGACAGGGGGGGTCGAGCAGTACTTC. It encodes CASSQDATGGVEQYF.

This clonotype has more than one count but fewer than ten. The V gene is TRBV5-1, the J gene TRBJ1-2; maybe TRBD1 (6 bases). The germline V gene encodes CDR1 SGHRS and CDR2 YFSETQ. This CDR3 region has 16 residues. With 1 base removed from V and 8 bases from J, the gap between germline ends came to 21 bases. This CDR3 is CASSLSMGTTNNGYTF. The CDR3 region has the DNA TGCGCCAGCAGCTTGTCCATGGGGACAACAAACAACGGCTACACCTTC.

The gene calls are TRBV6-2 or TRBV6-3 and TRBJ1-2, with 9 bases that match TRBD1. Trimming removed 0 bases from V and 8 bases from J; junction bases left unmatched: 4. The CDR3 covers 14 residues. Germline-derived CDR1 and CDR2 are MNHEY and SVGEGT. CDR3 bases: TGTGCCAGCAGTTACTCTGGGACAGGGTTCGGCTACACCTTC. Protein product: CASSYSGTGFGYTF.

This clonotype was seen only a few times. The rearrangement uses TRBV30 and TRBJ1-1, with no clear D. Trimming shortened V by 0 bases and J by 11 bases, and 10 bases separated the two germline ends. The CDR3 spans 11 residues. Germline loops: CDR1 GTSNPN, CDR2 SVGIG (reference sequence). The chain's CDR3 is CAWSVGWYAFF. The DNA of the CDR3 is TGTGCCTGGAGTGTGGGATGGTATGCTTTCTTT.

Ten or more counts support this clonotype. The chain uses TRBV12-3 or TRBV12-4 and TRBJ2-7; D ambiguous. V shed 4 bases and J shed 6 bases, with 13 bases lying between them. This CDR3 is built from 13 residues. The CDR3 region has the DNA TGTGCCAGCAGTTCCCGGGCCCAAGGCGAGCAGTACTTC. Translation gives CASSSRAQGEQYF.

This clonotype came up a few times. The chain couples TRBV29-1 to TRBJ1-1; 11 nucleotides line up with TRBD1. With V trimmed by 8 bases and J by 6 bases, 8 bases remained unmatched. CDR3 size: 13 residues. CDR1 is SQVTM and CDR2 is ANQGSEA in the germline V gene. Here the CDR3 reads CSPGRTGGSEAFF. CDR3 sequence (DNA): TGCAGCCCGGGGCGGACAGGGGGCTCTGAAGCTTTCTTT.

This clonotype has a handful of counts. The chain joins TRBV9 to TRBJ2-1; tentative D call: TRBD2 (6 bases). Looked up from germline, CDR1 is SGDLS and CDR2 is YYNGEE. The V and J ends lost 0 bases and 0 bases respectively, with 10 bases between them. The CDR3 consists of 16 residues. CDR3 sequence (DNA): TGTGCCAGCAGCGTAGGTGGGGGGAGCTCCTACAATGAGCAGTTCTTC. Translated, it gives CASSVGGGSSYNEQFF.